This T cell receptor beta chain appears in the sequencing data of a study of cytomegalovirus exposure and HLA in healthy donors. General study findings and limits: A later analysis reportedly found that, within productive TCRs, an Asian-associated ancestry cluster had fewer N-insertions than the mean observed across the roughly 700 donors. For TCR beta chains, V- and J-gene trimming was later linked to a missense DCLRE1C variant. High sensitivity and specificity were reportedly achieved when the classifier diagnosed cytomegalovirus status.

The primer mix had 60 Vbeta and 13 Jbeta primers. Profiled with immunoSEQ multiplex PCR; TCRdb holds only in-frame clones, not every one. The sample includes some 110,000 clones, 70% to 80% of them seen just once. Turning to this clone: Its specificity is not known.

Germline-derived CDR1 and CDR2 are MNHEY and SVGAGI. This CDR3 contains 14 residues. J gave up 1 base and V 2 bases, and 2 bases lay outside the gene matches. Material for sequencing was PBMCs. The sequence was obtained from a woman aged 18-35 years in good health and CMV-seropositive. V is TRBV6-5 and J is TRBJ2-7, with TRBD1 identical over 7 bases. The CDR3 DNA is TGTGCCAGCAGTTACGCGACAGGGTCCTACGAGCAGTACTTC. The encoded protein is CASSYATGSYEQYF.